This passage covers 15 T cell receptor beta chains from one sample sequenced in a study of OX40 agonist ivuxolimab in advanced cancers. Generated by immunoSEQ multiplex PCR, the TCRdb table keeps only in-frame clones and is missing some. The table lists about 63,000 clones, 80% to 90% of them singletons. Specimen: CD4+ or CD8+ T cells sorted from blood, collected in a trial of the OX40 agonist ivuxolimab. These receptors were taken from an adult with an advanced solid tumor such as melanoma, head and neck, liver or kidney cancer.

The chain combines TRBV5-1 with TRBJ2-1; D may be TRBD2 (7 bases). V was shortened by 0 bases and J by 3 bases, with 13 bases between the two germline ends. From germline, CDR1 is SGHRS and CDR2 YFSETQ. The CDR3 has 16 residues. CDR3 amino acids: CASSLVAGAGYNEQFF. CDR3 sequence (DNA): TGCGCCAGCAGCTTGGTTGCGGGGGCGGGCTACAATGAGCAGTTCTTC.

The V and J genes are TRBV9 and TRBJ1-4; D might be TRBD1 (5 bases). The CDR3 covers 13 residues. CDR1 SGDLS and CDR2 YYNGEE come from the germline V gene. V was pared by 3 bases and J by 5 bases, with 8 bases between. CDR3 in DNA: TGTGCCAGCAGCGATTCAGGGAATGAAAAACTGTTTTTT. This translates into CASSDSGNEKLFF.

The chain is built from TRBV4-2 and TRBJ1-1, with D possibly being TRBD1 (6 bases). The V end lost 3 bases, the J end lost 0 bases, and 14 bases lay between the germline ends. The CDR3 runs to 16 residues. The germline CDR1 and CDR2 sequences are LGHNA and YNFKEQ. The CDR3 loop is CASSHSGHFMNTEAFF. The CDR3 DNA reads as TGTGCCAGCAGCCATTCGGGACACTTTATGAACACTGAAGCTTTCTTT.

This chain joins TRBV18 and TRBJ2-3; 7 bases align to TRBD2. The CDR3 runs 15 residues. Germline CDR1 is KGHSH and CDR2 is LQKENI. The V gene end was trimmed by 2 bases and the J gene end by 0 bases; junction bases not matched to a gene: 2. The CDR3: CASSPREGSTDTQYF. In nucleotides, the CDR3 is TGTGCCAGCTCACCAAGGGAGGGGAGCACAGATACGCAGTATTTT.

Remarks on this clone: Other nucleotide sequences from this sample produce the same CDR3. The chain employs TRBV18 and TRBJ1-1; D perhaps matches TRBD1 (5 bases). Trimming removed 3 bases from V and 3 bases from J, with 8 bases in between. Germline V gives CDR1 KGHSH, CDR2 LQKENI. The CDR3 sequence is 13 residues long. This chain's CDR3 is CASSPGGDTEAFF. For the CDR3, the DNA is TGTGCCAGCTCACCGGGGGGGGACACTGAAGCTTTCTTT.

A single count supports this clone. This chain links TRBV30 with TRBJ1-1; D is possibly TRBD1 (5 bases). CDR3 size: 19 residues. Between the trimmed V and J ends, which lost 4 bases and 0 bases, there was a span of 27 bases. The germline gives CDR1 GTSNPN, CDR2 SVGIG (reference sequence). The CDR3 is CAWNRRRAPFGELNTEAFF. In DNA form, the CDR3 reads TGTGCCTGGAATCGGCGCAGGGCGCCCTTTGGGGAACTGAACACTGAAGCTTTCTTT.

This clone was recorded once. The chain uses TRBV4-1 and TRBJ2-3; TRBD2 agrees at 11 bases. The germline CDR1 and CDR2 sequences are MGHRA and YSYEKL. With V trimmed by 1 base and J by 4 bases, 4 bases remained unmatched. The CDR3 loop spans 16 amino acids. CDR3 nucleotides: TGCGCCAGCAGCCAAGTAGCGGGGGGGCCACCAGATACGCAGTATTTT. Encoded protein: CASSQVAGGPPDTQYF.

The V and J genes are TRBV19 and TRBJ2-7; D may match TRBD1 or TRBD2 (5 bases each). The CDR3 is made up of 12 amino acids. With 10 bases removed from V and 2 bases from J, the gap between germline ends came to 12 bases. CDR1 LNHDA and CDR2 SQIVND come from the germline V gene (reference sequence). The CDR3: CATGDRTYEQYF. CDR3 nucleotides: TGTGCCACCGGGGACCGAACCTACGAGCAGTACTTC. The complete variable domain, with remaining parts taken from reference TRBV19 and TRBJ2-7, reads DGGITQSPKYLFRKEGQNVTLSCEQNLNHDAMYWYRQDPGQGLRLIYYSQIVNDFQKGDIAEGYSVSREKKESFPLTVTSAQKNPTAFYLCATGDRTYEQYFGPGTRLTVT.

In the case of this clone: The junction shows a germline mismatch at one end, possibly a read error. The CDR3 bases are TGTGCCAGCAGCCAAGCCGATTCACCCCTCCACTTT. As protein: CASSQADSPLHF. The chain recombines TRBV4-1 with TRBJ1-6; unclear D gene. Germline lookup yields CDR1 MGHRA and CDR2 YSYEKL. This CDR3 comprises 12 residues.

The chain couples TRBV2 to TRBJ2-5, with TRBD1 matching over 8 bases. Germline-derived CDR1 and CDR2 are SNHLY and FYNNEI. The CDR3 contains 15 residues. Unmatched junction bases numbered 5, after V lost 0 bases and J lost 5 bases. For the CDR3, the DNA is TGTGCCAGCAGTGAAGCGGCCAGGGGGCGGGAGACCCAGTACTTC. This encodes CASSEAARGRETQYF.

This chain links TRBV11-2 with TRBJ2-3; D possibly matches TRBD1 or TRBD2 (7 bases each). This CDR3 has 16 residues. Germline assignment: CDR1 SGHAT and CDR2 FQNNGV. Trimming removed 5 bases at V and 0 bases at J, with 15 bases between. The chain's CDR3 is CASSDNQGGSTDTQYF. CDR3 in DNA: TGTGCCAGCAGCGACAATCAGGGGGGGAGCACAGATACGCAGTATTTT.

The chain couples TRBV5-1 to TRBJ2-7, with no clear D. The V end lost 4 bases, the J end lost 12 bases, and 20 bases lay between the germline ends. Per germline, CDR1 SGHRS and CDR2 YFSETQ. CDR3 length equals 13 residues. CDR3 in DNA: TGCGCCAGCAGCGAACCCGATTCAAAATCCCGGTACTTC. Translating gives CASSEPDSKSRYF.

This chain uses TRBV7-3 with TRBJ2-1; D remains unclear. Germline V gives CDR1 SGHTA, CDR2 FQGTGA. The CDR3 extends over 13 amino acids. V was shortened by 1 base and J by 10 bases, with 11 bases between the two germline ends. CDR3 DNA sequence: TGTGCCAGCAGCTTAAGCGTCGGCTCCGAGCAGTTCTTC. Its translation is CASSLSVGSEQFF. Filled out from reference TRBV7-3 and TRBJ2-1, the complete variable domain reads GAGVSQTPSNKVTEKGKYVELRCDPISGHTALYWYRQSLGQGPEFLIYFQGTGAADDSGLPNDRFFAVRPEGSVSTLKIQRTERGDSAVYLCASSLSVGSEQFFGPGTRLTVL.

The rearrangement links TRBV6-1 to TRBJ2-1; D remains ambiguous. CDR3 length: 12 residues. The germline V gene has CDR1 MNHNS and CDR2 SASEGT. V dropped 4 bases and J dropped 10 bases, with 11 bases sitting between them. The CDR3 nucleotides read TGTGCCAGCAGTGGAGCGTGGTACGAGCAGTTCTTC. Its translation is CASSGAWYEQFF.

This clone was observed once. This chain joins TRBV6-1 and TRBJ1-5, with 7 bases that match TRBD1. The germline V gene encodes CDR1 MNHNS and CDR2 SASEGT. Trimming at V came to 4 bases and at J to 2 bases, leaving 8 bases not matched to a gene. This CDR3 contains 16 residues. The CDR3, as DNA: TGTGCCAGCAGTGGACAGGGAGGACTCCGCAATCAGCCCCAGCATTTT. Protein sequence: CASSGQGGLRNQPQHF.